The entry below gives a single T cell receptor (beta chain) sequence along with its context. Its specificity is not known. Using a J-beta primer mix together with a sample-barcoded 5' primer, a second PCR was run for about 6 to 12 cycles. TCRdb re-analysed the 5' RACE reads in MiXCR, keeping a single row per CDR3 protein. The sample lists roughly 800,000 distinct CDR3 sequences; around 25% were seen once. The sample originates from a study of blood T cells in healthy people across ages. Study-wide results and caveats: Diversity was higher, and naive CD4+ cells more numerous, in long-lived donors than in aged donors.

The CDR3 runs to 15 residues. V lost 7 bases, J lost 4 bases, and 17 bases lay in between. Germline CDR1 reads SNHLY; CDR2 reads FYNNEI. The data also belong to a second study, concerning T cells of mothers and their children. From that study: Thymic selection molds TCR recombination output in much the same way for related pairs as for unrelated pairs. Among related mother-child pairs, overlap was slightly higher than in unrelated pairs, though not significantly.

This chain connects TRBV2 to TRBJ1-5; D ambiguous. Input material: blood. This receptor was taken from a boy aged 5-17 years in good health. The CDR3 loop is CASKERLANNQPQHF. The CDR3 nucleotides read TGTGCCAGCAAGGAAAGACTAGCGAATAATCAGCCCCAGCATTTT.